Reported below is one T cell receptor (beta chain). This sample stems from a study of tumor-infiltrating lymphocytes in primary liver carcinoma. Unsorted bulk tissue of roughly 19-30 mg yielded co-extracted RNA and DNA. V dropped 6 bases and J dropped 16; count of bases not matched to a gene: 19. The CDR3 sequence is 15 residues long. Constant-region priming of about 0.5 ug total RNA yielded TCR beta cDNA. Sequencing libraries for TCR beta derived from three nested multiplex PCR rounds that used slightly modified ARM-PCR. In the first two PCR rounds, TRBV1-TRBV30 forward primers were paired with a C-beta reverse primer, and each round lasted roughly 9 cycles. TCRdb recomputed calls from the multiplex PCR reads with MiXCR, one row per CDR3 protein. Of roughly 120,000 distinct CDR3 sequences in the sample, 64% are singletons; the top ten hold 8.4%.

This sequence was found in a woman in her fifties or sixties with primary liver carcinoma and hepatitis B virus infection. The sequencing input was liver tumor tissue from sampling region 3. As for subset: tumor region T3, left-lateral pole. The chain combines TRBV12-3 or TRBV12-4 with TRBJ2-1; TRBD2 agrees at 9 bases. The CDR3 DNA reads TGTGCCAGCAGAGACGAGCGGGAGGCCCCTAATGGGCAATTCTTC. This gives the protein CASRDEREAPNGQFF.